One and the same sample provided the 17 T cell receptor beta chains below, sequenced in a study of OX40 agonist ivuxolimab in advanced cancers. Clones were sequenced by immunoSEQ multiplex PCR, and TCRdb holds only the in-frame ones, with some missing. The sample consists of roughly 58,000 clones, roughly 87% of them appearing once. Source: CD4+ or CD8+ T cells sorted from blood, taken in a trial of the OX40 agonist ivuxolimab. These receptors originate from an adult with an advanced solid tumor such as melanoma, head and neck, liver or kidney cancer.

The V and J genes are TRBV7-8 and TRBJ2-1; 11 bases align to TRBD1. J was trimmed by 0 bases and V by 5 bases; bases with no gene match: 6. This CDR3 is built from 17 residues. Germline assignment: CDR1 SGHVS and CDR2 FQNEAQ. The CDR3 is CASSPLGTGGSYNEQFF. Written as DNA, the CDR3 is TGTGCCAGCAGCCCACTTGGGACAGGGGGCTCCTACAATGAGCAGTTCTTC.

The chain joins TRBV11-2 to TRBJ1-2, with D uncertain. This CDR3 is 14 amino acids long. Trimming pared 0 bases from V and 3 bases from J, leaving 8 bases between. Germline values: CDR1 SGHAT, CDR2 FQNNGV. For the CDR3, the DNA is TGTGCCAGCAGCTTAGATCCGAGGGACTATGGCTACACCTTC. Translated: CASSLDPRDYGYTF.

In this sample, this clone turned up a few times. This chain joins TRBV19 and TRBJ1-1; maybe TRBD1 (5 bases). Germline values: CDR1 LNHDA, CDR2 SQIVND (reference sequence). The CDR3 consists of 16 residues. Trimming took 0 bases from V and 0 from J, leaving 11 bases between them. The CDR3 coding sequence is TGTGCCAGTAGTATAGACCTCAGGGTTATGAACACTGAAGCTTTCTTT. Translated, it gives CASSIDLRVMNTEAFF.

V usage is TRBV10-1 and J usage is TRBJ2-1, with 11 nucleotides matching TRBD1. V lost 5 bases and J lost 6; bases outside the gene matches: 6. CDR1 is WNHNN and CDR2 is SYGVQD in the germline V gene (reference sequence). This CDR3 has 15 amino acids. In DNA, the CDR3 is TGCGCCAGCAGTCAAACAGGACAGGGGGCCAATGAGCAGTTCTTC. Amino acids: CASSQTGQGANEQFF.

The V call is TRBV20-1, the J call TRBJ2-7; unclear D gene. CDR1 and CDR2 from the germline V gene are DFQATT and SNEGSKA (reference sequence). This CDR3 spans 10 amino acids. V was pared by 7 bases and J by 3 bases, with 7 bases between. CDR3 sequence reads: CSGKNYEQYF. The CDR3 DNA follows: TGCAGTGGAAAGAACTACGAGCAGTACTTC.

The chain has TRBV25-1 and TRBJ2-5; 11 bases are a match to TRBD2. This CDR3 has 15 residues. Germline assignment: CDR1 MGHDK and CDR2 SYGVNS. The V and J ends lost 6 bases and 5 bases, in that order; junction bases with no gene match: 8. CDR3 in DNA: TGTGCCAGCAGGGGGGCTAGCGGGGGGACGGAGACCCAGTACTTC. This codes for CASRGASGGTETQYF.

The chain joins TRBV6-6 to TRBJ2-7; 8 positions match TRBD1. Germline V lookup: CDR1 MNHNY, CDR2 SVGAGI (reference sequence). Losses at the gene ends were 7 bases for V and 7 bases for J; bases not matched to a gene: 9. The CDR3 totals 13 residues. The CDR3 DNA reads TGTGCCAGCAACAGGCAGGGGGCGCAGGAGCAGTACTTC. Its translation: CASNRQGAQEQYF.

The V gene is TRBV27, the J gene TRBJ2-5; 7 bases line up with TRBD1. The CDR3 sequence is 13 residues long. Germline V CDR1 and CDR2: MNHEY, SMNVEV (reference sequence). Trimming cost V 7 bases and J 9 bases; bases outside gene matches: 11. The CDR3 protein is CASKKGSQGAQYF. The CDR3 DNA sequence: TGTGCCAGCAAAAAAGGTAGCCAGGGGGCCCAGTACTTC.

V and J are TRBV19 and TRBJ2-5; D may correspond to TRBD1 or TRBD2 (5 bases each). The germline V gene has CDR1 LNHDA and CDR2 SQIVND (reference sequence). V was pared by 6 bases and J by 7 bases, with 18 bases between. CDR3 length: 14 residues. This CDR3 reads CASRPRDGTRTQYF. CDR3 bases: TGTGCCAGTAGGCCCCGGGACGGAACTCGGACCCAGTACTTC.

The chain employs TRBV18 and TRBJ1-4, with 8 bases fitting TRBD1. This CDR3 is 15 amino acids long. V trimming: 3 bases; J trimming: 1 base; junction bases outside the gene matches: 1. Germline assignment: CDR1 KGHSH and CDR2 LQKENI. CDR3 DNA: TGTGCCAGCTCACCCGGGACAGGAACTAATGAAAAACTGTTTTTT. As protein: CASSPGTGTNEKLFF.

V and J are TRBV11-2 and TRBJ1-2; D is unclear. V dropped 0 bases and J dropped 2 bases, with 4 bases sitting between them. The CDR3 is 13 amino acids. The germline V gene encodes CDR1 SGHAT and CDR2 FQNNGV. CDR3 in amino acids: CASSLDSNYGYTF. The CDR3 DNA is TGTGCCAGCAGCTTAGACAGCAACTATGGCTACACCTTC.

V usage is TRBV19 and J usage is TRBJ2-6; TRBD1 aligns across 10 bases. Per the germline V gene, CDR1 is LNHDA and CDR2 is SQIVND (reference sequence). The length of the CDR3 is 21 residues. The junction had 11 bases not matched to a gene; V was cut back by 0 bases and J by 0 bases. CDR3 bases: TGTGCCAGTAGTATAGATTTTAGACAGGGGGCGTTTAGCTCTGGGGCCAACGTCCTGACTTTC. Amino acids: CASSIDFRQGAFSSGANVLTF.

The genes are TRBV6-5 and TRBJ2-1; a possible D gene is TRBD1 (6 bases). In germline, CDR1 is MNHEY, CDR2 SVGAGI. V dropped 4 bases and J dropped 7 bases, with 14 bases sitting between them. The CDR3 is 14 amino acids. CDR3 bases: TGTGCCAGCAGTTCCGCAACAGGGAAAAATGAGCAGTTCTTC. As protein: CASSSATGKNEQFF.

Concerning this clone itself: This specimen includes other DNA sequences encoding the same CDR3. The J gene is TRBJ2-1, the V gene TRBV5-1; D is possibly TRBD2 (6 bases). The length of the CDR3 is 16 residues. The V gene lost 0 bases and the J gene lost 0 bases, with 10 bases spanning the gap. The germline CDR1 and CDR2 sequences are SGHRS and YFSETQ. CDR3 region: CASSLAGSGSYNEQFF. The CDR3 nucleotides are TGCGCCAGCAGCTTGGCCGGGAGCGGCTCCTACAATGAGCAGTTCTTC.

The chain couples TRBV25-1 to TRBJ2-3, with TRBD2 as a possible D gene (6 bases). Germline values: CDR1 MGHDK, CDR2 SYGVNS. This CDR3 is 15 amino acids long. The V end lost 3 bases, the J end lost 5 bases, and 15 bases lay between the germline ends. Here the CDR3 reads CASSEVSGLGDTQYF. The CDR3 DNA sequence: TGTGCCAGCAGTGAGGTGTCGGGACTTGGAGATACGCAGTATTTT.

V gene TRBV19 combines with J gene TRBJ1-5; a possible D gene is TRBD1 (5 bases). Germline loops: CDR1 LNHDA, CDR2 SQIVND (reference sequence). This CDR3 is built from 15 residues. V was trimmed by 1 base and J by 0 bases, leaving 7 bases between them. The CDR3 loop is CASSIGGDSNQPQHF. As DNA, the CDR3 is TGTGCCAGTAGTATAGGGGGGGATAGCAATCAGCCCCAGCATTTT.

The chain carries TRBV4-2 and TRBJ1-5; D perhaps matches TRBD1 (5 bases). Germline-derived CDR1 and CDR2 are LGHNA and YNFKEQ. V lost 1 base to trimming and J lost 7 bases, with 5 bases between them. This CDR3 is 12 amino acids long. For the CDR3, the DNA is TGTGCCAGCAGCCAAGGGGACCAGCCCCAGCATTTT. Its translation is CASSQGDQPQHF.